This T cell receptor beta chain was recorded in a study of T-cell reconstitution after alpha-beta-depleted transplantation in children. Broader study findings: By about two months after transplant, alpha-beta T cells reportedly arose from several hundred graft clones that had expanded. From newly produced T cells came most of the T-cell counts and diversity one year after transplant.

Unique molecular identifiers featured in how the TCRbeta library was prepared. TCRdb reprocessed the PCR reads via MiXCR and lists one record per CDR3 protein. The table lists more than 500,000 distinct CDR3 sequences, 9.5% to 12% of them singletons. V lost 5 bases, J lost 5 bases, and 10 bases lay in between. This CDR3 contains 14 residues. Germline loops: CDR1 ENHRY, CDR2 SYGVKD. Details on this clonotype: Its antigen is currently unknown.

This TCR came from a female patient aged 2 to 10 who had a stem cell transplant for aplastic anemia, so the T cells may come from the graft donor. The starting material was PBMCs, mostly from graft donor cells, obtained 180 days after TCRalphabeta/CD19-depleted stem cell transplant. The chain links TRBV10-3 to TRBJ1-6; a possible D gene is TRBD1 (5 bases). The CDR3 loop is CAISSGTDNSPLHF. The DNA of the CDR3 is TGTGCCATCAGTTCTGGGACGGATAATTCACCCCTCCACTTT.